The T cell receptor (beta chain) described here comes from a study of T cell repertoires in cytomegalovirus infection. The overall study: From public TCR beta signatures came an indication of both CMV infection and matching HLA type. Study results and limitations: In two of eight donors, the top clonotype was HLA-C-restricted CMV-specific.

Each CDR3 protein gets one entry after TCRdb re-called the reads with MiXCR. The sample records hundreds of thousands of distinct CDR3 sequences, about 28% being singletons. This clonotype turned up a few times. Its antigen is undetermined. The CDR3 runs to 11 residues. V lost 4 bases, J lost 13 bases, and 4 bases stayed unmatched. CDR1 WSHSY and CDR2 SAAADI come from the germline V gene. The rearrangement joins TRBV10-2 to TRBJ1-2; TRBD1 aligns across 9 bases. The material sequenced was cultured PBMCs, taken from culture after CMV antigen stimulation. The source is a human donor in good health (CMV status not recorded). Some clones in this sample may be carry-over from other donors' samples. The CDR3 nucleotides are TGCGCCAGCAGTGCCGGGACAGGGCGCACCTTC. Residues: CASSAGTGRTF.